Sequencing of this T cell receptor (beta chain) was carried out in a study of blood T cell repertoires in COVID-19. The overall study: The samples span acute and convalescent COVID-19 from the United States, Italy and Spain.

The repertoire was sequenced with immunoSEQ multiplex PCR; TCRdb's copy has only in-frame clones and lacks some. Of about 150,000 clones in the sample, roughly 80% are singletons; the top ten hold around 8%. Patients of the Seattle cohort, enrolled during active infection, were followed longitudinally. This CDR3 is built from 13 residues. Germline V gene lookup returns CDR1 LNHDA and CDR2 SQIVND (reference sequence). Trimming stripped 6 bases from V and 6 bases from J, with 12 bases between. The sequenced sample consisted of peripheral blood. This TCR was recovered from a woman of 80 years or more with COVID-19, enrolled during active disease. This chain joins TRBV19 and TRBJ1-5; no clear D. The CDR3 region has the DNA TGTGCCAGTAGCATCAGGATGGTTCAGCCCCAGCATTTT. Translation: CASSIRMVQPQHF.